This section outlines one T cell receptor (beta chain) sequence together with its context. The record originates from a study of blood T cell repertoires in COVID-19. Study details: Donors in the United States, Italy and Spain gave samples during acute or convalescent COVID-19.

The CDR3 length is 16 residues. Trimming removed 3 bases at V and 7 bases at J, with 22 bases between. CDR1 and CDR2 from the germline V gene are SGDLS and YYNGEE. As originally analysed: Amplified reference gene primers provided the basis for estimating nucleated cell counts. Measured with immunoSEQ multiplex PCR; TCRdb has only the in-frame clones, and not every one. The DNA was the basis for D and trimming; V, J and clone size are from that table. Among more than 300,000 clones listed, more than 90% were seen once. In assigning cohorts, the study relied on participant-reported clinical history. The chain uses TRBV9 and TRBJ1-2; maybe TRBD1 (5 bases). Source material: PBMCs or T cells enriched from blood (not recorded which). This sequence originates from a woman aged 25 to 45 who had recovered from COVID-19. CDR3 DNA: TGTGCCAGCAGCGCCCATACTGGTGGGGCGCAGGCTGGCTACACCTTC. Amino acids: CASSAHTGGAQAGYTF.